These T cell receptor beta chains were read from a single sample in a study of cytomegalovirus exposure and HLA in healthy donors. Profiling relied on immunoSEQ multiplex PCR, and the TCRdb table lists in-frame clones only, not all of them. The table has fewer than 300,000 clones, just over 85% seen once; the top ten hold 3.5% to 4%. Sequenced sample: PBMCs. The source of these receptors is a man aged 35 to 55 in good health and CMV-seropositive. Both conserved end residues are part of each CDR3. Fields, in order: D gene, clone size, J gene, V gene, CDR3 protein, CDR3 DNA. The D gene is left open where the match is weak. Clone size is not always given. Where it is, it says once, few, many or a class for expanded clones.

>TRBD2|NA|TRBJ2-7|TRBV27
CASSLNAGVTYEQYF
TGTGCCAGCAGTTTAAATGCGGGAGTCACATACGAGCAGTACTTC
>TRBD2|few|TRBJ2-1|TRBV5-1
CASSLGLASYNEQFF
TGCGCCAGCAGCTTAGGACTAGCGTCATACAATGAGCAGTTCTTC
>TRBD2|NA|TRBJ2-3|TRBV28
CASTLLAGLSTDTQYF
TGTGCCAGCACCCTACTAGCGGGATTGAGCACAGATACGCAGTATTTT
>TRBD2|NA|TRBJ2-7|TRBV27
CASSLFFPGGPYEQYF
TGTGCCAGCAGTTTATTTTTCCCGGGAGGGCCCTACGAGCAGTACTTC
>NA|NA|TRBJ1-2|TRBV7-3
CASRGHREFPYGYTF
TGTGCCAGCAGGGGGCACAGGGAGTTCCCCTATGGCTACACCTTC
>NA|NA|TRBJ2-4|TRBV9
CASSDSPNGAKNIQYF
TGTGCCAGCAGCGATTCGCCAAACGGAGCCAAAAACATTCAGTACTTC
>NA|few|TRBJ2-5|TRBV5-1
CASSNPGQEETQYF
TGCGCCAGCAGCAACCCGGGACAAGAAGAGACCCAGTACTTC
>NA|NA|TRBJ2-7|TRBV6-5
CASSYSTSYEQYF
TGTGCCAGCAGTTACTCGACTTCCTACGAGCAGTACTTC
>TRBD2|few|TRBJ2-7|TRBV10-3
CAISDSGTSSYEQYF
TGTGCCATCAGTGACTCCGGGACTAGCTCCTACGAGCAGTACTTC
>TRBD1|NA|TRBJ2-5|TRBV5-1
CASSLGRTGDAETQYF
TGCGCCAGCAGCTTGGGGAGGACAGGGGATGCAGAGACCCAGTACTTC